One and the same sample provided the 5 T cell receptor beta chains below, sequenced in a study of blood T cell repertoires in COVID-19. Measured with immunoSEQ multiplex PCR; TCRdb has only the in-frame clones, and not every one. This sample has 230,000 or so clones, with 83% found just once. Specimen: peripheral blood. These receptors originate from a man aged 40-49 years with active or convalescent COVID-19.

This clone is a singleton in its sample. The chain is built from TRBV19 and TRBJ1-1; 7 bases map to TRBD1. The CDR3 sequence is 15 residues long. V dropped 7 bases and J dropped 2; count of bases not matched to a gene: 10. Germline CDR1 reads LNHDA; CDR2 reads SQIVND (reference sequence). In DNA, the CDR3 is TGTGCCAGTACCAATCACAGGGGAGGAAACACTGAAGCTTTCTTT. Its translation: CASTNHRGGNTEAFF.

Only a few counts were recorded for this clone. The rearrangement uses TRBV6-2 or TRBV6-3 and TRBJ1-1, with TRBD1 as a possible D gene (6 bases). The CDR3 covers 16 residues. Per germline, CDR1 MNHEY and CDR2 SVGEGT. Trimming pared 2 bases from V and 0 bases from J, leaving 13 bases between. CDR3 region: CASSYTPGQLNTEAFF. The CDR3 region has the DNA TGTGCCAGCAGTTACACACCCGGACAGCTGAACACTGAAGCTTTCTTT.

The V gene is TRBV25-1, the J gene TRBJ1-5, with 10 bases matching TRBD1. Germline CDR1 is MGHDK and CDR2 is SYGVNS. This CDR3 spans 14 amino acids. V lost 9 bases to trimming and J lost 2 bases; unmatched junction nucleotides: 4. The CDR3 region has the DNA TGTGCCAGTACCGGGACAGGGGGCAATCAGCCCCAGCATTTT. This encodes CASTGTGGNQPQHF.

This clone appeared once. The V and J genes are TRBV5-4 and TRBJ2-7; weak D call: TRBD2 (7 bases). This CDR3 spans 15 amino acids. Germline V lookup: CDR1 SGHNT, CDR2 YYREEE (reference sequence). Between the trimmed V and J ends, which lost 4 bases and 3 bases, there was a span of 17 bases. CDR3 amino acids: CASSHGGGGGYEQYF. The CDR3 DNA follows: TGTGCCAGCAGCCACGGTGGGGGAGGGGGCTACGAGCAGTACTTC.

The chain joins TRBV5-6 to TRBJ2-5, with D possibly matching TRBD1 (5 bases). V was pared by 5 bases and J by 3 bases, with 23 bases between. This CDR3 comprises 17 residues. The germline gives CDR1 SGHDT, CDR2 YYEEEE. CDR3: CASSTDFGQIEEETQYF. The CDR3 nucleotides are TGTGCCAGCAGTACTGATTTCGGACAAATCGAGGAAGAGACCCAGTACTTC.